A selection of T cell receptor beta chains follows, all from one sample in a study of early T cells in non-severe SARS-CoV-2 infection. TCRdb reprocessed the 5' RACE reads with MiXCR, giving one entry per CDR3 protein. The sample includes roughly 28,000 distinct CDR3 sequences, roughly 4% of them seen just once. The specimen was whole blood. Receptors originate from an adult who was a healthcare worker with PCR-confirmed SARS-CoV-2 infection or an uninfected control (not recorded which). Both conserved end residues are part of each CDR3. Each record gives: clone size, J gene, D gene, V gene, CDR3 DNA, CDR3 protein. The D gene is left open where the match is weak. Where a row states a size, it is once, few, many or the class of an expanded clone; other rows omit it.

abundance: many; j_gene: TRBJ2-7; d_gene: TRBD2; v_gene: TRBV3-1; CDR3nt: TGTGCCAGCAGCCAGACGTGGGAGGGGAGTGACGAGCAGTACTTC; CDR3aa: CASSQTWEGSDEQYF
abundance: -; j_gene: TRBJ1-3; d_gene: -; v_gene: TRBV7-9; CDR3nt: TGTGCCAGCATCCGGGGAAACACCATATATTTT; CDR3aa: CASIRGNTIYF
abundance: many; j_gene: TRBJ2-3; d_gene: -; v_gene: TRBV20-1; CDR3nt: TGCAGTGCTTCAGGACCAAACACAGATACGCAGTATTTT; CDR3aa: CSASGPNTDTQYF
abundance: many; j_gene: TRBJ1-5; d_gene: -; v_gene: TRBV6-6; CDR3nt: TGTGCCAGCAGTTACTCTTCCGTTGGGGGAGGTCAGCCCCAGCATTTT; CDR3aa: CASSYSSVGGGQPQHF
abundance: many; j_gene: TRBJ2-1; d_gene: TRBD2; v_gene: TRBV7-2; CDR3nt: TGTGCCAGCAGCCCGGGGACTAGCGTCCATGAGCAGTTCTTC; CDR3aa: CASSPGTSVHEQFF
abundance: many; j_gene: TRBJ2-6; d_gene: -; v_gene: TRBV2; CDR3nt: TGTGCCAGCAGTAGATGGGGAAGCGGGGCCAACGTCCTGACTTTC; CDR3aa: CASSRWGSGANVLTF
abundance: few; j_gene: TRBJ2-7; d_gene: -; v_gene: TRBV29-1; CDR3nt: TGCAGCGTTGAAGGACAGTCCTACGAGCAGTACTTC; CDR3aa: CSVEGQSYEQYF
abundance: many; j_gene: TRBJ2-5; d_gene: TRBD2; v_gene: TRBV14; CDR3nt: TGTGCCAGCAGCCAAGTGGGGGGGTACCAAGAGACCCAGTACTTC; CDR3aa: CASSQVGGYQETQYF
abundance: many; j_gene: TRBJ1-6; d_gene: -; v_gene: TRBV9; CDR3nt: TGTGCCAGCAGCGTAGAAGGCACTAATTCACCCCTCCACTTT; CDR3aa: CASSVEGTNSPLHF
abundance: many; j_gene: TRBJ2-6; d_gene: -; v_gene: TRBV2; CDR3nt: TGTGCCAGCAGCGAGCGTAGGACAGCGAGCTCTGGGGCCAACGTCCTGACTTTC; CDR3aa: CASSERRTASSGANVLTF
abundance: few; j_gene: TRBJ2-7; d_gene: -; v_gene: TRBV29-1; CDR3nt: TGCAGCGTTTCCGGGGGCATGGACTACGAGCAGTACTTC; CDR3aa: CSVSGGMDYEQYF
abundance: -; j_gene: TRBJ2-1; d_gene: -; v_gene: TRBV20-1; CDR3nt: TGCAGTGCGACAGTCCCAAAACTACTCTCCTACAATGAGCAGTTCTTC; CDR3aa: CSATVPKLLSYNEQFF
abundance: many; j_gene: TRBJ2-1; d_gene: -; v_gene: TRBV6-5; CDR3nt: TGTGCCAGCAGTTACCGGGAGTACTCCCCCCACAATGAGCAGTTCTTC; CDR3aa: CASSYREYSPHNEQFF
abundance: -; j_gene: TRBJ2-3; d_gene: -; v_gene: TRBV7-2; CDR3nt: TGTGCCAGCAGCCCCAGTTTGGGTCCAGATACGCAGTATTTT; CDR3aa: CASSPSLGPDTQYF
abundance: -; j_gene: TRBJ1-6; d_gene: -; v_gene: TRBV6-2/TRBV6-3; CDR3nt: TGTGCCAGCAGTCAGGGGTGCGGAAATTCACCCCTCCACTTT; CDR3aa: CASSQGCGNSPLHF
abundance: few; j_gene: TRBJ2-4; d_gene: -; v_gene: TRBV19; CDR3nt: TGTGCCAGTAGTCCCCAAGGCTTAGCGGCGGCCATTCAGTACTTC; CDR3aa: CASSPQGLAAAIQYF
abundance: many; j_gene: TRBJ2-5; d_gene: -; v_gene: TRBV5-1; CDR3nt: TGCGCCAGCAGGTACAGGGAAGAGACCCAGTACTTC; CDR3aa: CASRYREETQYF
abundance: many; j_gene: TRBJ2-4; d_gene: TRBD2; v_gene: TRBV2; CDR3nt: TGTGCCAGCAGTGACGGACTAGCGGGGGGGCAACCGTACTTC; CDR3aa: CASSDGLAGGQPYF
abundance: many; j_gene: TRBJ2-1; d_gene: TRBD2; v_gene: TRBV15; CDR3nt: TGTGCCACCAGCAGGTTTCTACAGACTAGCGGGGTCGACAATGAGCAGTTCTTC; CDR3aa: CATSRFLQTSGVDNEQFF
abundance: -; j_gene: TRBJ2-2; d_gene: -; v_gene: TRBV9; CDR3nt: TGTGCCAGCAGCGCAACTAACCAGAACACCGGGGAGCTGTTTTTT; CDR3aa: CASSATNQNTGELFF
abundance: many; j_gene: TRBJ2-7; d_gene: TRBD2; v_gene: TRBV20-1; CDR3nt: TGCAGTGCTAGCCGTGGGGGGGGAACCTACGAGCAGTACTTC; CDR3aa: CSASRGGGTYEQYF
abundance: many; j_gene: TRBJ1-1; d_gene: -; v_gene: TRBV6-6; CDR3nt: TGTGCCAGCACCCATGACAGGCTTAACACTGAAGCTTTCTTT; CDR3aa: CASTHDRLNTEAFF
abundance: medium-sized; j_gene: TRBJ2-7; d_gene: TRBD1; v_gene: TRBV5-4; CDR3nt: TGTGCCAGCAGCCTGACGGGGACAGGGCCCTCCGAGCAGTACTTC; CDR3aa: CASSLTGTGPSEQYF
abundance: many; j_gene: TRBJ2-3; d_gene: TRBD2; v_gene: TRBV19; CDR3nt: TGTGCCACAAAGTCCGGGACTAGCGGCACAGATACGCAGTATTTT; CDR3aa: CATKSGTSGTDTQYF
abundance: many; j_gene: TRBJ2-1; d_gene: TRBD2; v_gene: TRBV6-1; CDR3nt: TGTGCCAGCAGTGAGCTGCCGGGACTAGCTTTGGGCGAGCAGTTCTTC; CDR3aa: CASSELPGLALGEQFF
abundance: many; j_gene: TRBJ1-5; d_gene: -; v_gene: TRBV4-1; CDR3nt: TGCGCCAGCAGCCAAGGGGTGGATCAGCCCCAGCATTTT; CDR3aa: CASSQGVDQPQHF
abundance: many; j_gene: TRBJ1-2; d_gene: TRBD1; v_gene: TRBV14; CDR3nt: TGTGCCAGCAGCGAAAACCGACAGGGCTACTATGGCTACACCTTC; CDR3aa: CASSENRQGYYGYTF
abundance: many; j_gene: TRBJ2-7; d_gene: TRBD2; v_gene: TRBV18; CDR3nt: TGTGCCAGCTCACCAGGGACTAGAGAAGTCTACGAGCAGTACTTC; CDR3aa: CASSPGTREVYEQYF
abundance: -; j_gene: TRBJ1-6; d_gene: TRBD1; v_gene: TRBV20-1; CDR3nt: TGCAGTGCTAGAGATGCCGGGACAGGATATTCACCCCTCCACTTT; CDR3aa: CSARDAGTGYSPLHF
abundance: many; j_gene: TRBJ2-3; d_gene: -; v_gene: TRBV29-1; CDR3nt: TGCAGCGTTCTTGACAGGAATACAGATACGCAGTATTTT; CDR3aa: CSVLDRNTDTQYF
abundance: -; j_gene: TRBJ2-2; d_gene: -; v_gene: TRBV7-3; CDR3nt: TGTGCCAGCAGCTTATACGCGGGGCCGAACACCGGGGAGCTGTTTTTT; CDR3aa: CASSLYAGPNTGELFF
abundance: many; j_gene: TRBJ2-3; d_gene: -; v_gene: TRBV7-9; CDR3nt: TGTGCCAGCAGCTTAAGCTCCGGGGGCCCCACAGATACGCAGTATTTT; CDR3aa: CASSLSSGGPTDTQYF
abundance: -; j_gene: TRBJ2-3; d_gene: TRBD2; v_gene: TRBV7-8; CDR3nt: TGTGCCAGCAGCCTCCCTCGGACTAGCGGGACAGATACGCAGTATTTT; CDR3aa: CASSLPRTSGTDTQYF